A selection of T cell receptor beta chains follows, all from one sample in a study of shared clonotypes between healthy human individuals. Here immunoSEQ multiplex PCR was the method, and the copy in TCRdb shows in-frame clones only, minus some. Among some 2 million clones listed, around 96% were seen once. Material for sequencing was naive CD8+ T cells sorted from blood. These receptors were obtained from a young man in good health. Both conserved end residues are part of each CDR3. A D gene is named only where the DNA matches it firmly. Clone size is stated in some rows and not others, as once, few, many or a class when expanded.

CDR3: CASSLTGGWGAGELFF
DNA: TGTGCCAGCAGCTTGACAGGGGGCTGGGGCGCCGGGGAGCTGTTTTTT
V: TRBV13
size: .
D: TRBD1
J: TRBJ2-2

CDR3: CASSGMGYEQYF
DNA: TGTGCCAGCAGTGGAATGGGGTACGAGCAGTACTTC
V: TRBV2
size: once
D: .
J: TRBJ2-7

CDR3: CASSIWRGNEQYF
DNA: TGTGCCAGCAGTATCTGGAGGGGAAACGAGCAGTACTTC
V: TRBV6-6
size: .
D: .
J: TRBJ2-7

CDR3: CASSHSGADTDTQYF
DNA: TGTGCCAGCAGCCACTCGGGGGCCGACACAGATACGCAGTATTTT
V: TRBV6-5
size: .
D: .
J: TRBJ2-3

CDR3: CASSEALGHLYGYTF
DNA: TGTGCCAGCAGTGAAGCCCTAGGACACCTCTATGGCTACACCTTC
V: TRBV25-1
size: few
D: .
J: TRBJ1-2

CDR3: CSVEAGGGEQYF
DNA: TGCAGCGTTGAAGCAGGGGGCGGCGAGCAGTACTTC
V: TRBV29-1
size: .
D: TRBD1
J: TRBJ2-7

CDR3: CASSYGTEPNYGYTF
DNA: TGTGCCAGCAGTTATGGGACAGAACCTAACTATGGCTACACCTTC
V: TRBV6-5
size: .
D: TRBD1
J: TRBJ1-2

CDR3: CASSLLYGAEGTDTQYF
DNA: TGTGCCAGCAGTTTATTGTATGGGGCGGAAGGCACAGATACGCAGTATTTT
V: TRBV27
size: .
D: .
J: TRBJ2-3

CDR3: CASSDSFPSGNTIYF
DNA: TGTGCCAGCAGTGATTCGTTTCCTTCTGGAAACACCATATATTTT
V: TRBV6-1
size: .
D: .
J: TRBJ1-3

CDR3: CASRARGGLPYEQYF
DNA: TGTGCCAGCAGAGCCCGGGGGGGACTCCCCTACGAGCAGTACTTC
V: TRBV6-5
size: .
D: TRBD2
J: TRBJ2-7

CDR3: CASSPTPLAGAYNEQFF
DNA: TGCGCCAGCAGCCCCACACCACTAGCGGGAGCCTACAATGAGCAGTTCTTC
V: TRBV10-1
size: .
D: TRBD2
J: TRBJ2-1

CDR3: CAISAYLGLSNQPQHF
DNA: TGTGCCATCAGTGCCTACCTTGGCCTTAGCAATCAGCCCCAGCATTTT
V: TRBV10-3
size: .
D: .
J: TRBJ1-5

CDR3: CASSLNGAVPNTGELFF
DNA: TGTGCCAGCAGCTTAAATGGAGCGGTTCCGAACACCGGGGAGCTGTTTTTT
V: TRBV7-8
size: .
D: .
J: TRBJ2-2

CDR3: CASNWETQAATNEKLFF
DNA: TGTGCCAGCAATTGGGAGACACAGGCCGCAACTAATGAAAAACTGTTTTTT
V: TRBV2
size: .
D: .
J: TRBJ1-4

CDR3: CASSHQVSYEQYF
DNA: TGCGCCAGCAGCCATCAGGTGTCCTACGAGCAGTACTTC
V: TRBV4-1
size: few
D: .
J: TRBJ2-7

CDR3: CASSYRGQGAHEQYF
DNA: TGTGCCAGCAGCTATCGAGGACAGGGGGCCCACGAGCAGTACTTC
V: TRBV28
size: .
D: TRBD1
J: TRBJ2-7

CDR3: CASSRQGMGTEAFF
DNA: TGTGCCAGCAGTCGACAGGGGATGGGAACTGAAGCTTTCTTT
V: TRBV28
size: .
D: TRBD1
J: TRBJ1-1

CDR3: CASSGTSGPGRDTQYF
DNA: TGTGCCAGCAGCGGTACTAGCGGGCCGGGGAGGGATACGCAGTATTTT
V: TRBV7-9
size: .
D: TRBD2
J: TRBJ2-3

CDR3: CASSAWGEFQETQYF
DNA: TGTGCCAGCAGCGCCTGGGGGGAGTTCCAAGAGACCCAGTACTTC
V: TRBV7-6
size: .
D: .
J: TRBJ2-5

CDR3: CAWSGNTIYF
DNA: TGTGCCTGGAGCGGAAACACCATATATTTT
V: TRBV30
size: .
D: .
J: TRBJ1-3

CDR3: CASGFFAGELFF
DNA: TGTGCCAGCGGGTTCTTCGCCGGGGAGCTGTTTTTT
V: TRBV6-5
size: .
D: .
J: TRBJ2-2

CDR3: CASSLIGQANEKLFF
DNA: TGTGCCAGCAGCTTGATTGGACAGGCTAATGAAAAACTGTTTTTT
V: TRBV7-6
size: .
D: TRBD1
J: TRBJ1-4

CDR3: CASSPLVMAGPSGELFF
DNA: TGTGCCAGCAGCCCCCTAGTTATGGCAGGGCCATCCGGGGAGCTGTTTTTT
V: TRBV7-6
size: .
D: .
J: TRBJ2-2

CDR3: CASSLASDEQFF
DNA: TGTGCCAGCAGCTTGGCGAGCGATGAGCAGTTCTTC
V: TRBV5-4
size: .
D: .
J: TRBJ2-1

CDR3: CASRGTGRGNIQYF
DNA: TGTGCCAGCAGGGGGACAGGGCGAGGGAACATTCAGTACTTC
V: TRBV27
size: .
D: TRBD1
J: TRBJ2-4

CDR3: CASSQDEGMGNTIYF
DNA: TGCGCCAGCAGCCAAGATGAGGGGATGGGAAACACCATATATTTT
V: TRBV4-3
size: .
D: .
J: TRBJ1-3

CDR3: CASSWGREHYEQYF
DNA: TGTGCCAGCAGCTGGGGACGGGAACACTACGAGCAGTACTTC
V: TRBV5-6
size: .
D: .
J: TRBJ2-7

CDR3: CSVDTSYEQYF
DNA: TGCAGCGTCGATACGAGTTACGAGCAGTACTTC
V: TRBV29-1
size: .
D: .
J: TRBJ2-7

CDR3: CSVEETTSGRALNEQFF
DNA: TGCAGCGTTGAAGAGACGACTAGCGGGAGGGCCCTAAATGAGCAGTTCTTC
V: TRBV29-1
size: .
D: TRBD2
J: TRBJ2-1

CDR3: CAWRTFPGLAGSTDTQYF
DNA: TGTGCCTGGAGGACCTTCCCGGGACTAGCGGGGAGCACAGATACGCAGTATTTT
V: TRBV30
size: .
D: TRBD2
J: TRBJ2-3

CDR3: CASSLGQGSRYEQYF
DNA: TGTGCCAGCAGCTTGGGACAGGGTTCGCGCTACGAGCAGTACTTC
V: TRBV5-5
size: .
D: TRBD1
J: TRBJ2-7

CDR3: CASSLEAGVEIF
DNA: TGTGCCAGCAGCTTGGAGGCAGGGGTCGAAATTTTT
V: TRBV5-6
size: .
D: .
J: TRBJ1-4

CDR3: CASSYSSVNIQYF
DNA: TGTGCCAGCAGTTACTCCTCAGTAAACATTCAGTACTTC
V: TRBV6-5
size: once
D: .
J: TRBJ2-4

CDR3: CASSFSEYYEQYF
DNA: TGTGCCAGCAGCTTTAGCGAGTACTACGAGCAGTACTTC
V: TRBV11-2
size: .
D: .
J: TRBJ2-7

CDR3: CASSLPGNWNEQYF
DNA: TGTGCCAGCAGCCTTCCAGGGAATTGGAACGAGCAGTACTTC
V: TRBV7-2
size: .
D: .
J: TRBJ2-7

CDR3: CAWSVGQGSEQYF
DNA: TGTGCCTGGAGTGTTGGACAGGGGAGCGAGCAGTACTTC
V: TRBV30
size: once
D: TRBD1
J: TRBJ2-7

CDR3: CAWSQRGQGSYNEQFF
DNA: TGTGCCTGGAGTCAACGGGGGCAAGGGTCCTACAATGAGCAGTTCTTC
V: TRBV30
size: .
D: .
J: TRBJ2-1

CDR3: CAWSVDLAKNIQYF
DNA: TGTGCCTGGAGTGTGGACTTAGCCAAAAACATTCAGTACTTC
V: TRBV30
size: .
D: .
J: TRBJ2-4

CDR3: CASRRESNQPQHF
DNA: TGTGCCAGCAGAAGGGAAAGCAATCAGCCCCAGCATTTT
V: TRBV2
size: .
D: .
J: TRBJ1-5

CDR3: CASSLETLYNEQFF
DNA: TGTGCCAGCTCTCTAGAGACCCTTTACAATGAGCAGTTCTTC
V: TRBV2
size: .
D: .
J: TRBJ2-1

CDR3: CASSLRGGVLEQYF
DNA: TGTGCCAGCAGTTTAAGGGGAGGGGTCCTCGAGCAGTACTTC
V: TRBV27
size: .
D: TRBD2
J: TRBJ2-7

CDR3: CASSQDNWNTEAFF
DNA: TGCGCCAGCAGCCAAGATAATTGGAACACTGAAGCTTTCTTT
V: TRBV4-3
size: .
D: .
J: TRBJ1-1

CDR3: CASGGGAGELFF
DNA: TGTGCCAGCGGTGGGGGGGCCGGGGAGCTGTTTTTT
V: TRBV5-4
size: .
D: TRBD2
J: TRBJ2-2

CDR3: CASSSPGTQYEQYF
DNA: TGTGCCAGCAGCTCTCCCGGGACACAATACGAGCAGTACTTC
V: TRBV5-4
size: .
D: .
J: TRBJ2-7

CDR3: CAWSVGGNGELFF
DNA: TGTGCCTGGAGTGTAGGGGGAAACGGGGAGCTGTTTTTT
V: TRBV30
size: .
D: .
J: TRBJ2-2

CDR3: CASSRPGTETYSNQPQHF
DNA: TGTGCCAGCAGCCGTCCCGGGACAGAGACGTATAGCAATCAGCCCCAGCATTTT
V: TRBV7-8
size: .
D: TRBD1
J: TRBJ1-5

CDR3: CASSSTPGLAGEPTDTQYF
DNA: TGTGCCAGCAGCTCCACCCCCGGACTAGCGGGGGAACCAACAGATACGCAGTATTTT
V: TRBV7-2
size: .
D: TRBD2
J: TRBJ2-3

CDR3: CASSPGGTGTYEQYF
DNA: TGCGCCAGCAGCCCGGGGGGGACAGGAACCTACGAGCAGTACTTC
V: TRBV5-1
size: once
D: .
J: TRBJ2-7

CDR3: CASSLRAASYNEQFF
DNA: TGTGCCAGCAGCCTACGGGCGGCTTCCTACAATGAGCAGTTCTTC
V: TRBV27
size: .
D: .
J: TRBJ2-1

CDR3: CASNNGDQPQHF
DNA: TGTGCCAGCAATAACGGGGATCAGCCCCAGCATTTT
V: TRBV2
size: .
D: .
J: TRBJ1-5

CDR3: CASSSGSFSGGPNTGELFF
DNA: TGCGCCAGCAGCTCCGGCTCTTTTAGCGGGGGTCCCAACACCGGGGAGCTGTTTTTT
V: TRBV5-1
size: .
D: TRBD2
J: TRBJ2-2

CDR3: CASLEVKGASYEQYF
DNA: TGTGCCAGCCTAGAGGTGAAGGGGGCATCCTACGAGCAGTACTTC
V: TRBV11-2
size: .
D: TRBD1
J: TRBJ2-7

CDR3: CASSPGQGTYGYTF
DNA: TGTGCCAGCAGTCCGGGACAGGGTACCTATGGCTACACCTTC
V: TRBV5-6
size: .
D: TRBD1
J: TRBJ1-2

CDR3: CASSPGQLTYEQYF
DNA: TGCGCCAGCAGTCCGGGACAGCTTACCTACGAGCAGTACTTC
V: TRBV4-1
size: .
D: TRBD1
J: TRBJ2-7

CDR3: CASSSLAGDYNEQFF
DNA: TGTGCCAGCAGCTCTCTAGCGGGGGACTACAATGAGCAGTTCTTC
V: TRBV7-3
size: .
D: TRBD2
J: TRBJ2-1